These 7 T cell receptor beta chains came from one sample sequenced in a study of blood T cell repertoires in COVID-19. Some clones are missing from TCRdb's copy, which holds only in-frame ones; the method was immunoSEQ multiplex PCR. The data contain 100,000 to 150,000 clones, roughly 80% of them singletons. The sequencing input was peripheral blood. These TCRs come from a man aged 60-69 years with acute or convalescent COVID-19.

V and J are TRBV18 and TRBJ2-7; D is uncertain. The germline V gene has CDR1 KGHSH and CDR2 LQKENI. Trimming shortened V by 6 bases and J by 7 bases, and 22 bases separated the two germline ends. This CDR3 region has 15 residues. DNA of the CDR3: TGTGCCAGCTCGTCAACACCTAATTGGAGTGGGGAGCAGTACTTC. This sequence encodes CASSSTPNWSGEQYF. Looking up the rest from reference TRBV18 and TRBJ2-7 gives the full variable domain: NAGVMQNPRHLVRRRGQEARLRCSPMKGHSHVYWYRQLPEEGLKFMVYLQKENIIDESGMPKERFSAEFPKEGPSILRIQQVVRGDSAAYFCASSSTPNWSGEQYFGPGTRLTVT.

This clone has a single count. The chain carries TRBV30 and TRBJ2-4; a weak D match, TRBD1 (6 bases). V was clipped by 2 bases and J by 8 bases, with 13 bases between them. The CDR3 spans 13 residues. From germline, CDR1 is GTSNPN and CDR2 SVGIG (reference sequence). CDR3 in amino acids: CAWSTGTLDIQYF. The CDR3 DNA reads TGTGCCTGGAGTACAGGGACCCTTGACATTCAGTACTTC.

The rearrangement links TRBV9 to TRBJ2-7, with TRBD1 identical over 7 bases. Germline loops: CDR1 SGDLS, CDR2 YYNGEE. With V trimmed by 0 bases and J by 0 bases, 3 bases remained unmatched. This CDR3 has 15 residues. The CDR3 region has the DNA TGTGCCAGCAGCGTAGACCCAGGGGGCTCCTACGAGCAGTACTTC. Residues: CASSVDPGGSYEQYF.

The chain carries TRBV7-9 and TRBJ2-2; unclear D gene. Trimming cost V 4 bases and J 1 base, with 7 bases left between them. The CDR3 is 14 residues long. Germline lookup yields CDR1 SEHNR and CDR2 FQNEAQ (reference sequence). The CDR3 bases are TGTGCCAGCAGCTCAACAGAGAACACCGGGGAGCTGTTTTTT. Amino acid sequence: CASSSTENTGELFF.

This chain joins TRBV5-5 and TRBJ2-5, with 13 bases aligning to TRBD2. Trimming removed 4 bases from V and 2 bases from J; junction bases left unmatched: 5. CDR1 SGHKS and CDR2 YYEKEE come from the germline V gene (reference sequence). The CDR3 is 16 amino acids. CDR3 sequence: CASSLRTSGRQETQYF. CDR3 in DNA: TGTGCCAGCAGCCTCAGGACTAGCGGGAGACAAGAGACCCAGTACTTC.

The CDR3 sequence is CAWSVRQESVYGYTF. The CDR3 nucleotides read TGTGCCTGGAGTGTACGACAGGAAAGCGTCTATGGCTACACCTTC. The chain employs TRBV30 and TRBJ1-2; perhaps TRBD1 as D (6 bases). Trimming left V 0 bases short and J 4 bases short, with 15 bases between. Germline CDR1 reads GTSNPN; CDR2 reads SVGIG (reference sequence). The CDR3 spans 15 residues.

The table lists this clone with a count of one. CDR3 sequence (DNA): TGTGCCAGCAGCGAACAGGGGGCCACCTACGAGCAGTACTTC. It yields the protein CASSEQGATYEQYF. V is TRBV27 and J is TRBJ2-7, with 9 nucleotides matching TRBD1. CDR3 length equals 14 residues. CDR1 is MNHEY and CDR2 is SMNVEV in the germline V gene (reference sequence). Unmatched junction bases numbered 5, after V lost 6 bases and J lost 2 bases.